The clone carrying this T cell receptor beta chain was seen more than once but under ten times. What it binds is unknown. Germline-derived CDR1 and CDR2 are MGHRA and YSYEKL. There are 15 residues in the CDR3. Trimming pared 0 bases from V and 3 bases from J, leaving 11 bases between. Sequenced by immunoSEQ multiplex PCR; TCRdb stores in-frame clones only, minus some. This sample carries 200,000 or so clones, 75% to 85% of them seen once, and the ten largest clones take around 15%. Separation from the approximately 690-subject first cohort characterized the approximately 120-subject validation cohort, to which the donors belonged. The record originates from a study of cytomegalovirus exposure and HLA in healthy donors. At the level of the study: In a later analysis, the roughly 130 validation repertoires were reported to have used the same platform as the 600 to 700 first-cohort repertoires.

Study-wide findings and caveats: The classifier was said to identify cytomegalovirus status with high specificity and sensitivity.

Sequenced: PBMCs. This receptor was taken from a woman in her 30s in good health and CMV-seropositive. The chain combines TRBV4-1 with TRBJ1-2; no firm D call. The CDR3 bases are TGCGCCAGCAGCCAAGACTCAGGCCGTTACTATGGCTACACCTTC. Its protein is CASSQDSGRYYGYTF.